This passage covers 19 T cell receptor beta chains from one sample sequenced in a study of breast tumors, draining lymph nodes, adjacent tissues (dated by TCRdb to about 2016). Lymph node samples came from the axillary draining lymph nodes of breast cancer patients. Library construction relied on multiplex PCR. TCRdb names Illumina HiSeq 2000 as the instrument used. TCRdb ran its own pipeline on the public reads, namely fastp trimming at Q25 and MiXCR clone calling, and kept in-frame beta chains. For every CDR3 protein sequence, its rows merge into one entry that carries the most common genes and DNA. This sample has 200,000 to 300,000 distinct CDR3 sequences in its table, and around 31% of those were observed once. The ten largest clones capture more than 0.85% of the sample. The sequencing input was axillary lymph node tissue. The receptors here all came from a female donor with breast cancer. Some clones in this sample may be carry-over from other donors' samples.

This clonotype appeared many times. The DNA for the CDR3 is TGTGCCAGCAGCGTAGCGGGGGCCGGGGATTCACCCCTCCACTTT. Residues: CASSVAGAGDSPLHF. The chain uses TRBV9 and TRBJ1-6, with D perhaps TRBD1 (6 bases). This CDR3 region has 15 residues. CDR1 SGDLS and CDR2 YYNGEE come from the germline V gene. V lost 0 bases to trimming and J lost 8 bases, with 12 bases between them.

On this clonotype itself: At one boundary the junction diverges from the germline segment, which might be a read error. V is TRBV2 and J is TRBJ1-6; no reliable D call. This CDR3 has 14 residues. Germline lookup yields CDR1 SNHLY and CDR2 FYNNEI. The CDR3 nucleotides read TGCGCCAGCAGTTTATGGTCAGTTGTTTCACCCCTCCACTTT. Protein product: CASSLWSVVSPLHF.

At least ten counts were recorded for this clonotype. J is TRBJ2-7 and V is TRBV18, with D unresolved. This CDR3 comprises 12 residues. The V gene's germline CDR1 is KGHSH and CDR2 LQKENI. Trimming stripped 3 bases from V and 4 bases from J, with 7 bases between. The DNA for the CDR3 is TGTGCCAGCTCACCCCCGAGTTACGAGCAGTACTTC. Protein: CASSPPSYEQYF. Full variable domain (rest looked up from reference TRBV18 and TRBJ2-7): NAGVMQNPRHLVRRRGQEARLRCSPMKGHSHVYWYRQLPEEGLKFMVYLQKENIIDESGMPKERFSAEFPKEGPSILRIQQVVRGDSAAYFCASSPPSYEQYFGPGTRLTVT.

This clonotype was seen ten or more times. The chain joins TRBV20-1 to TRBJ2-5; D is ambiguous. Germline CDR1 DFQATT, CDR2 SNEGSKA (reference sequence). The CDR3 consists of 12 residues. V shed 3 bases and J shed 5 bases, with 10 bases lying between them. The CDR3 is CSARALGETQYF. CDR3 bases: TGCAGTGCTAGGGCACTTGGGGAGACCCAGTACTTC.

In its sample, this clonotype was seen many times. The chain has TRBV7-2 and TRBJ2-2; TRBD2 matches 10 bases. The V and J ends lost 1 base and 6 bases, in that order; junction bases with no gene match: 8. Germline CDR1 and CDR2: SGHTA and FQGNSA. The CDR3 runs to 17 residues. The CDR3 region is CASSLVMSSGSAGELFF. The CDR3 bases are TGTGCCAGCAGCTTAGTAATGTCTAGCGGGAGCGCCGGGGAGCTGTTTTTT. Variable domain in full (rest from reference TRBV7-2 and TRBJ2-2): GAGVSQSPSNKVTEKGKDVELRCDPISGHTALYWYRQSLGQGLEFLIYFQGNSAPDKSGLPSDRFSAERTGGSVSTLTIQRTQQEDSAVYLCASSLVMSSGSAGELFFGEGSRLTVL.

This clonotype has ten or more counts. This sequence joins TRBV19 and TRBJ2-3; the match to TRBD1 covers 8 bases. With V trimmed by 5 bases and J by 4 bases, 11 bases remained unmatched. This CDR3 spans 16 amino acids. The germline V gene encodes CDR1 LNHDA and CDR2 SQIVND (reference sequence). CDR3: CASSFRQGYPADTQYF. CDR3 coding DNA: TGTGCCAGTAGTTTCCGACAGGGGTATCCCGCAGATACGCAGTATTTT.

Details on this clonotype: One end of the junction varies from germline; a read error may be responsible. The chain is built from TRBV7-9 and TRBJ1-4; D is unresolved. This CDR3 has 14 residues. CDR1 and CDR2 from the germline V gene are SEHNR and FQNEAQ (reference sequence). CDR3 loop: CASNLGGNPEKLFF. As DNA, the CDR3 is TGTGCCAGCAACTTAGGAGGGAATCCTGAAAAACTGTTTTTT. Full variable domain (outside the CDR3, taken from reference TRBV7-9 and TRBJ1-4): DTGVSQNPRHKITKRGQNVTFRCDPISEHNRLYWYRQTLGQGPEFLTYFQNEAQLEKSRLLSDRFSAERPKGSFSTLEIQRTEQGDSAMYLCASNLGGNPEKLFFGSGTQLSVL.

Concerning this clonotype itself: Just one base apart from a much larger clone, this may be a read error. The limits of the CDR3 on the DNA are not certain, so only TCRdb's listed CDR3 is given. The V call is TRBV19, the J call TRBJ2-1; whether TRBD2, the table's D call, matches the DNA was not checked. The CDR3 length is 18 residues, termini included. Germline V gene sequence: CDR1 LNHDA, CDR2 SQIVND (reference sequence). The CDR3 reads CASSSTLWGEGAYNEQLF.

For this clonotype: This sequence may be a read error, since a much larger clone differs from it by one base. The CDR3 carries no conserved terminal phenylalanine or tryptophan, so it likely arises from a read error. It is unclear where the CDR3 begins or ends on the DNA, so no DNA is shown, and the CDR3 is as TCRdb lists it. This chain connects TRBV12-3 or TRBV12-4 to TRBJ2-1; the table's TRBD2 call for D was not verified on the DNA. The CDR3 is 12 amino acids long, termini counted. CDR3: CASSFVSGSGFL.

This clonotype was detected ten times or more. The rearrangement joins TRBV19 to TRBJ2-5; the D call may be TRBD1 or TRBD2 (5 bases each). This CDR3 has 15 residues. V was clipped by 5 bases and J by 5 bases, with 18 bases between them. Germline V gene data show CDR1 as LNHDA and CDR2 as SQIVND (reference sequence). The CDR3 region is CASSPGGGGTETQYF. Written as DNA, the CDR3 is TGTGCCAGTAGTCCCGGTGGGGGTGGGACGGAGACCCAGTACTTC.

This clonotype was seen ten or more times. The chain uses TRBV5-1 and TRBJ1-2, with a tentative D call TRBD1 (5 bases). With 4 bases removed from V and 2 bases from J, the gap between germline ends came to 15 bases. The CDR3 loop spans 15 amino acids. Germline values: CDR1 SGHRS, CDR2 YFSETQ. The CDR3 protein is CASSRVGDANYGYTF. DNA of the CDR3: TGCGCCAGCAGCCGCGTGGGGGATGCCAACTATGGCTACACCTTC.

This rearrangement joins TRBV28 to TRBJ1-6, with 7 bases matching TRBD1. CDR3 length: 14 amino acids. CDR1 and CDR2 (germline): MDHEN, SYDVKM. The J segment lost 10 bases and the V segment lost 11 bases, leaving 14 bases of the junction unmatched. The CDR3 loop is CASSATGMGSPLHF. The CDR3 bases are TGTGCCTCCAGCGCGACAGGGATGGGATCACCCCTCCACTTT.

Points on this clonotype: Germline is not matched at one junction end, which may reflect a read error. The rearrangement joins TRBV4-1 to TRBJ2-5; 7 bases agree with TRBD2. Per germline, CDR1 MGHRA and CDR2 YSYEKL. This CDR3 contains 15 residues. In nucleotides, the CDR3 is TGCGCCAGCTCAACGGGGACTACACAATGCAATGAGCAGTCCTTC. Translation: CASSTGTTQCNEQSF.

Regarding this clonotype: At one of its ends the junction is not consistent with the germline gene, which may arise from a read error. CDR3 loop: CASSTSGRAGANVLTF. The DNA for the CDR3 is TGTGCCAGCAGTACTAGCGGGAGGGCTGGGGCCAACGTCCTGACTTTC. The chain employs TRBV19 and TRBJ2-6, with 13 bases identical to TRBD2. This CDR3 has 16 residues. Per germline, CDR1 LNHDA and CDR2 SQIVND (reference sequence).

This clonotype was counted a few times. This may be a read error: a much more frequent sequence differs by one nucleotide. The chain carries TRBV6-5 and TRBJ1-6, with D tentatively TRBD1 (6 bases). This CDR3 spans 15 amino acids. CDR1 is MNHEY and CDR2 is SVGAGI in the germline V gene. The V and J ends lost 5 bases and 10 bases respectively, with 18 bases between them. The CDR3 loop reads CASSPEMTGDSPLHF. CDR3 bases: TGTGCCAGCAGTCCCGAAATGACAGGCGACTCACCCCTCCACTTT.

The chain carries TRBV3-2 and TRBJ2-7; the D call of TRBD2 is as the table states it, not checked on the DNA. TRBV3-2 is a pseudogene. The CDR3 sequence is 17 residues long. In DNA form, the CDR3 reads TGTGCCAGCAGCCAGCCCCCTCTAGCGGGAGGGCCCCACGAGCAGTACTTC. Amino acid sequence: CASSQPPLAGGPHEQYF.

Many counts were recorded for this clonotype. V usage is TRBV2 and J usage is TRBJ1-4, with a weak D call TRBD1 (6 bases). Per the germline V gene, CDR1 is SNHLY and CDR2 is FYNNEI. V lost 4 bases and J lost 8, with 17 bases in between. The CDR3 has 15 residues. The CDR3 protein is CASSVTGRVGEKLFF. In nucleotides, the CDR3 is TGTGCCAGCAGTGTCACAGGGAGAGTTGGCGAAAAACTGTTTTTT.

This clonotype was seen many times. The CDR3 region has the DNA TGCAGTGCTAGAGATCCCCTTGGGCCTCTAGGAAACACCATATATTTT. As protein: CSARDPLGPLGNTIYF. The chain joins TRBV20-1 to TRBJ1-3, with D unresolved. CDR1 and CDR2 (germline): DFQATT, SNEGSKA (reference sequence). V lost 0 bases to trimming and J lost 4 bases, with 16 bases between them. The CDR3 loop spans 16 amino acids.

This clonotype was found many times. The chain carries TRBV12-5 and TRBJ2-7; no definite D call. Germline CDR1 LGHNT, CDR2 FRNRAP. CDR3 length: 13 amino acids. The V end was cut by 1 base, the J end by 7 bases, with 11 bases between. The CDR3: CASGLAPLEEQYF. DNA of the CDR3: TGTGCTAGTGGTTTGGCCCCCCTGGAGGAGCAGTACTTC. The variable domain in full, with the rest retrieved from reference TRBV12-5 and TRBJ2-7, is DARVTQTPRHKVTEMGQEVTMRCQPILGHNTVFWYRQTMMQGLELLAYFRNRAPLDDSGMPKDRFSAEMPDATLATLKIQPSEPRDSAVYFCASGLAPLEEQYFGPGTRLTVT.